This T cell receptor (beta chain) is from a study of T cells after yellow fever vaccination. Study-level information: Low-cell-number fractions were prepared with SMART-Seq v4 Ultra Low Input.

Broader study findings: Secondary responses were weaker yet peaked faster, day 5 versus 15. The booster saw the reappearance of most primary-vaccination clones (around 95% CD4, almost 90% CD8).

This clonotype was counted a few times. Antigen unknown. Germline V gene data show CDR1 as SQVTM and CDR2 as ANQGSEA. The CDR3 has 14 amino acids. Trimming took off 7 bases at V and 3 bases at J, with 19 bases between the two ends. Each CDR3 protein gets one entry after TCRdb re-called the 5' RACE reads with MiXCR. There are 300,000 to 350,000 distinct CDR3 sequences in the sample; roughly 4% occur only once, and roughly 26% lies in the top ten. This clonotype originated in a man aged 18-30 years who received the YFV17D yellow fever vaccine. This material consisted of PBMCs, taken 5 days after the yellow fever booster vaccination. V and J are TRBV29-1 and TRBJ2-7; no reliable D call. CDR3 DNA: TGCAGCGCCTCACACAAAGGGCCCAACTACGAGCAGTACTTC. It is translated as CSASHKGPNYEQYF.